A single sample is the source of the 27 T cell receptor beta chains below, sequenced in a study of identical twins. TCRdb independently ran MiXCR on the 5' RACE reads; one entry per CDR3 protein. This table holds 1.5 million to 2 million distinct CDR3 sequences, roughly a third found once. The material sequenced was cord blood. The receptor set was obtained from a newborn girl in good health.

A few counts support this clonotype. The V and J genes are TRBV24-1 and TRBJ2-3, with TRBD2 identical over 12 bases. This CDR3 has 15 amino acids. Germline assignment: CDR1 KGHDR and CDR2 SFDVKD. V lost 4 bases to trimming and J lost 6 bases; unmatched junction nucleotides: 4. CDR3 sequence reads: CATSERLAGADTQYF. CDR3 sequence (DNA): TGTGCCACCAGTGAGCGACTAGCGGGAGCCGATACGCAGTATTTT.

The rearrangement links TRBV29-1 to TRBJ2-1, with D perhaps TRBD1 (6 bases). V lost 7 bases and J 4 bases, leaving 11 bases between the germline ends. CDR1 is SQVTM and CDR2 is ANQGSEA in the germline V gene. The CDR3 covers 12 residues. For the CDR3, the DNA is TGCAGCGGCGACAGGAATTACAATGAGCAGTTCTTC. Its translation: CSGDRNYNEQFF.

Comment on this clonotype: A read error is possible here, since a much larger clone lies one base away. The CDR3 spells CASSPQGAHNEQFF. In nucleotides, the CDR3 is TGTGCCAGCTCACCACAGGGGGCCCACAATGAGCAGTTCTTC. V usage is TRBV18 and J usage is TRBJ2-1, with 7 bases identical to TRBD1. The CDR3 runs 14 residues. Germline lookup yields CDR1 KGHSH and CDR2 LQKENI. Germline trimming cut 1 base from V and 5 bases from J; bases unmatched to any gene: 2.

The V and J genes are TRBV2 and TRBJ1-1, with 7 bases identical to TRBD1. The junction had 4 bases not matched to a gene; V was cut back by 6 bases and J by 0 bases. The germline V gene has CDR1 SNHLY and CDR2 FYNNEI. The CDR3 is made up of 14 amino acids. The CDR3 loop reads CASSDRVLNTEAFF. The CDR3 bases are TGTGCCAGCAGCGACAGGGTCCTGAACACTGAAGCTTTCTTT.

The table lists this clonotype with a few counts. The rearrangement joins TRBV25-1 to TRBJ1-2; D is uncertain. The CDR3 is made up of 14 amino acids. The germline CDR1 and CDR2 sequences are MGHDK and SYGVNS. Between the trimmed V and J ends, which lost 5 bases and 1 base, there was a span of 11 bases. Here the CDR3 reads CASSSRTDNYGYTF. The CDR3 DNA follows: TGTGCCAGCAGTTCCCGGACGGATAACTATGGCTACACCTTC.

This rearrangement joins TRBV9 to TRBJ1-6, with 8 positions matching TRBD1. V was clipped by 4 bases and J by 0 bases; unmatched bases: 15. Germline CDR1 is SGDLS and CDR2 is YYNGEE. CDR3 length: 20 amino acids. The chain's CDR3 is CASSPTPPTGANSYNSPLHF. The CDR3 DNA is TGTGCCAGCAGCCCGACCCCGCCGACAGGGGCTAACTCCTATAATTCACCCCTCCACTTT. Together with reference TRBV9 and TRBJ1-6, the CDR3 gives the full variable domain: DSGVTQTPKHLITATGQRVTLRCSPRSGDLSVYWYQQSLDQGLQFLIQYYNGEERAKGNILERFSAQQFPDLHSELNLSSLELGDSALYFCASSPTPPTGANSYNSPLHFGNGTRLTVT.

The gene calls are TRBV20-1 and TRBJ2-1, with D tentatively TRBD2 (7 bases). Trimming stripped 6 bases from V and 2 bases from J, with 17 bases between. The CDR3 is made up of 15 amino acids. The germline CDR1 and CDR2 sequences are DFQATT and SNEGSKA (reference sequence). As DNA, the CDR3 is TGCAGTGCCCCCGAAAGGGGGGGCCCCTACAATGAGCAGTTCTTC. It is translated as CSAPERGGPYNEQFF.

This clonotype was counted between two and nine times. The V gene is TRBV7-2, the J gene TRBJ1-2, with a weak D call TRBD1 (5 bases). This CDR3 region has 15 residues. Germline lookup yields CDR1 SGHTA and CDR2 FQGNSA. V lost 2 bases and J 8 bases, leaving 18 bases between the germline ends. CDR3 residues: CASSLIGLAGNGYTF. In DNA form, the CDR3 reads TGTGCCAGCAGCTTAATAGGTTTGGCAGGGAACGGCTACACCTTC.

This clonotype was detected only a few times. V and J are TRBV7-2 and TRBJ2-1; D not resolved. Germline CDR1 and CDR2: SGHTA and FQGNSA. V was pared by 1 base and J by 5 bases, with 12 bases between. The CDR3 loop spans 15 amino acids. The CDR3 loop is CASSLGVWANNEQFF. In nucleotides, the CDR3 is TGTGCCAGCAGCTTAGGAGTTTGGGCGAACAATGAGCAGTTCTTC.

In DNA, the CDR3 is TGTGCCAGCAGCCGGGCCTACTACAATGAGCAGTACTTC. It codes for CASSRAYYNEQYF. V gene TRBV11-3 combines with J gene TRBJ2-5, with unresolved D. Trimming removed 5 bases from V and 11 bases from J, with 18 bases in between. The CDR3 consists of 13 residues. CDR1 is SGHNT, CDR2 YENEEA, per germline.

This clonotype was picked up a small number of times. The gene calls are TRBV19 and TRBJ1-1, with D perhaps matching TRBD1 (6 bases). Germline-derived CDR1 and CDR2 are LNHDA and SQIVND (reference sequence). The CDR3 sequence is 13 residues long. V gave up 3 bases and J gave up 9 bases, with 14 bases separating them. CDR3 sequence: CASSMTGYGKAFF. CDR3 bases: TGTGCCAGTAGTATGACAGGCTACGGGAAAGCTTTCTTT.

This clonotype appeared a single time. The V and J genes are TRBV20-1 and TRBJ2-1; D unresolved. Trimming left V 3 bases short and J 6 bases short, with 12 bases between. Germline-derived CDR1 and CDR2 are DFQATT and SNEGSKA (reference sequence). The CDR3 runs 13 residues. The CDR3 loop reads CSARGPWANEQFF. The CDR3 DNA is TGCAGTGCTAGGGGTCCCTGGGCCAATGAGCAGTTCTTC.

The CDR3 DNA sequence: TGTGCCAGCAGCCAGGCCGGGACAGGGGACCCCTACAATGAGCAGTTCTTC. Translation: CASSQAGTGDPYNEQFF. This chain uses TRBV4-2 with TRBJ2-1; 10 bases align to TRBD1. V shed 3 bases and J 2 bases; nucleotides not matched to a gene: 7. The germline V gene has CDR1 LGHNA and CDR2 YNFKEQ. The CDR3 covers 17 residues.

This rearrangement joins TRBV10-3 to TRBJ2-5; D may be TRBD1 or TRBD2 (5 bases each). Per germline, CDR1 ENHRY and CDR2 SYGVKD. Trimming pared 1 base from V and 5 bases from J, leaving 17 bases between. This CDR3 spans 16 amino acids. Here the CDR3 reads CAISEFEGLGKETQYF. CDR3 bases: TGTGCCATCAGTGAGTTCGAGGGGCTCGGGAAGGAGACCCAGTACTTC.

The chain links TRBV4-2 to TRBJ1-1; D unclear. Germline V CDR1 and CDR2: LGHNA, YNFKEQ. The CDR3 covers 14 residues. V lost 0 bases and J 5 bases, leaving 10 bases between the germline ends. The CDR3 protein is CASSQEAAGTEAFF. In nucleotides, the CDR3 is TGTGCCAGCAGCCAAGAGGCCGCGGGAACTGAAGCTTTCTTT.

There are a few counts of this clonotype. This chain connects TRBV5-1 to TRBJ1-1; 12 bases are shared with TRBD1. The trim removed 3 bases at V and 3 bases at J, leaving 6 bases unmatched. This CDR3 has 16 amino acids. Germline V gene lookup returns CDR1 SGHRS and CDR2 YFSETQ. The CDR3 here is CASSWGDRGPDTEAFF. The CDR3 region has the DNA TGCGCCAGCAGCTGGGGGGACAGGGGGCCGGACACTGAAGCTTTCTTT.

Regarding this clonotype: One base separates it from a far larger clone, so it is likely a read error. This chain links TRBV28 with TRBJ2-1; TRBD2 might be the D (5 bases). V was pared by 5 bases and J by 13 bases, with 9 bases between. Germline CDR1 MDHEN, CDR2 SYDVKM. The CDR3 spans 10 residues. The CDR3 bases are TGTGCCAGCAGTAGGGAGACCCAGTTCTTC. It translates to CASSRETQFF.

A few counts support this clonotype. The rearrangement joins TRBV18 to TRBJ1-2, with D perhaps matching TRBD1 (6 bases). The CDR3 length is 15 residues. The V gene lost 6 bases and the J gene lost 0 bases, with 14 bases spanning the gap. Looked up from germline, CDR1 is KGHSH and CDR2 is LQKENI. CDR3 amino acids: CASSHGQFPNYGYTF. The CDR3 nucleotides read TGTGCCAGCTCTCACGGACAGTTTCCTAACTATGGCTACACCTTC.

In this sample, this clonotype turned up many times. J is TRBJ2-3 and V is TRBV4-2; D is unclear. The CDR3 length is 15 residues. Germline-derived CDR1 and CDR2 are LGHNA and YNFKEQ. V lost 1 base to trimming and J lost 0 bases, with 8 bases between them. CDR3 sequence (DNA): TGTGCCAGCAGCCAAGCGGTTTCTAGCACAGATACGCAGTATTTT. It codes for CASSQAVSSTDTQYF.

The chain employs TRBV29-1 and TRBJ1-3; D call uncertain. Trimming pared 3 bases from V and 1 base from J, leaving 10 bases between. Germline-derived CDR1 and CDR2 are SQVTM and ANQGSEA. This CDR3 has 14 amino acids. In nucleotides, the CDR3 is TGCAGCGTTGAGGCTTCAACATCTGGAAACACCATATATTTT. This sequence encodes CSVEASTSGNTIYF.

The genes are TRBV20-1 and TRBJ2-1; perhaps TRBD2 as D (6 bases). The V gene lost 2 bases and the J gene lost 7 bases, with 12 bases spanning the gap. Per the germline V gene, CDR1 is DFQATT and CDR2 is SNEGSKA (reference sequence). CDR3 length: 13 amino acids. This CDR3 is CSARLALWNEQFF. In DNA, the CDR3 is TGCAGTGCTAGACTAGCGCTTTGGAATGAGCAGTTCTTC.

This clonotype was seen only a few times. An end of the junction differs from the germline gene, which may be a read error. The chain employs TRBV27 and TRBJ1-4, with no clear D. Germline loops: CDR1 MNHEY, CDR2 SMNVEV (reference sequence). The CDR3 sequence is 13 residues long. The CDR3: CASSVYTNEKLFF. CDR3 DNA sequence: TGTGCTAGCAGCGTTTACACTAATGAAAAACTGTTTTTT. The full variable domain, its missing parts supplied by reference TRBV27 and TRBJ1-4, is EAQVTQNPRYLITVTGKKLTVTCSQNMNHEYMSWYRQDPGLGLRQIYYSMNVEVTDKGDVPEGYKVSRKEKRNFPLILESPSPNQTSLYFCASSVYTNEKLFFGSGTQLSVL.

This clonotype came up a few times. The chain links TRBV27 to TRBJ2-1; weak D call: TRBD2 (6 bases). CDR3 size: 14 residues. V was clipped by 0 bases and J by 8 bases, with 11 bases between them. Germline V lookup: CDR1 MNHEY, CDR2 SMNVEV (reference sequence). The CDR3 here is CASSLSAGIDEQFF. The CDR3 nucleotides read TGTGCCAGCAGTTTATCGGCGGGAATCGATGAGCAGTTCTTC.

The V call is TRBV5-1, the J call TRBJ2-1, with TRBD2 matching 10 bases. Near its end, the DNA agrees better with TRBJ2-7, so the J call may be wrong. The germline gives CDR1 SGHRS, CDR2 YFSETQ. The CDR3 is 15 residues long. Here the CDR3 reads CASSPTSGPYNEQYF. The CDR3 bases are TGCGCCAGCAGCCCGACTAGCGGGCCCTACAATGAGCAGTACTTC.

This clonotype was picked up one time. The CDR3 region has the DNA TGTGCCAGCAGCCAAGGAGGAGGGCTCTCTGGAAACACCATATATTTT. Its translation is CASSQGGGLSGNTIYF. V and J are TRBV3-1 and TRBJ1-3; D is uncertain. The CDR3 has 16 amino acids. V was clipped by 1 base and J by 0 bases, with 10 bases between them. Germline V gene lookup returns CDR1 LGHDT and CDR2 YNNKEL (reference sequence).

The chain couples TRBV3-1 to TRBJ2-7; 8 nucleotides line up with TRBD1. The CDR3 extends over 13 amino acids. Trimming took 1 base from V and 12 from J; bases not matched to a gene: 8. The germline V gene encodes CDR1 LGHDT and CDR2 YNNKEL (reference sequence). CDR3 in amino acids: CASSQGQGARRYF. In DNA, the CDR3 is TGTGCCAGCAGCCAAGGGCAGGGGGCAAGGAGGTACTTC.

This clonotype was counted a few times. The chain combines TRBV9 with TRBJ2-1; 10 nucleotides align to TRBD2. The J segment lost 5 bases and the V segment lost 3 bases, leaving 14 bases of the junction unmatched. Germline CDR1 SGDLS, CDR2 YYNGEE. The CDR3 has 18 amino acids. The CDR3 protein is CASSGRRETSGYNNEQFF. The CDR3 DNA reads TGTGCCAGCAGCGGTCGCAGGGAGACTAGCGGGTACAACAATGAGCAGTTCTTC.